This TCR beta chain emerged from a study of T cell responses to AZD1222 COVID-19 vaccine. The V gene's germline CDR1 is SGHNT and CDR2 YYREEE (reference sequence). Trimming stripped 7 bases from V and 9 bases from J, with 17 bases between. The CDR3 length is 14 residues. Sequencing was performed with immunoSEQ multiplex PCR; in TCRdb, only in-frame clones are kept and a portion is missing. Of more than 150,000 clones listed, around 94% were seen once; the top ten hold 8.5% to 12%. The chain is built from TRBV5-4 and TRBJ1-6; maybe TRBD1 (6 bases). The sequencing used peripheral blood, collected on day 0 of AZD1222 vaccination. The sequence was collected from an adult in good health. The CDR3 nucleotides are TGTGCCAGCCGCCCCCAGGGGTCCAGTTCACCCCTCCACTTT. This translates into CASRPQGSSSPLHF.